The sequence of this TCR beta chain was determined in a study of cytomegalovirus exposure and HLA in healthy donors. Study-wide background: The 110 or so validation repertoires used the same platform as the roughly 610 first-cohort repertoires, a later analysis reported. Whole-study findings and limits: In vitro experiments confirmed that a few CMV-associated chains were specific for CMV antigens. Whilst most TCR sequences proved rare, a subset of public TCRs occurred across many donors. The classifier reportedly diagnosed cytomegalovirus status with high sensitivity and specificity.

Measured with immunoSEQ multiplex PCR; TCRdb has only the in-frame clones, and not every one. The table shows some 76,000 clones, with nearly 95% occurring only once. Note on this clone: Its target is not known.

The receptor's source is a young woman in good health and CMV-seronegative. The sequenced material came from PBMCs.

In DNA, the CDR3 is TGCGCCAGCAGTGAACAGACAGGCAGTGATTCACCCCTCCACTTT. It codes for CASSEQTGSDSPLHF. The chain carries TRBV5-1 and TRBJ1-6; TRBD1 might be the D (6 bases). V was clipped by 5 bases and J by 8 bases, with 17 bases between them. The CDR3 consists of 15 residues. Germline values: CDR1 SGHRS, CDR2 YFSETQ.